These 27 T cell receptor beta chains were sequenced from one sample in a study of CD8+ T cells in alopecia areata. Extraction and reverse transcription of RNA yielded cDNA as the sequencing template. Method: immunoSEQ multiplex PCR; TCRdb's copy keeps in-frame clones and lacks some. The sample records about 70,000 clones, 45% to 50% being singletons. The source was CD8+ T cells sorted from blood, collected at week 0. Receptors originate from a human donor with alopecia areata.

The chain's CDR3 is CASSQDPAGANKETQYF. CDR3 coding DNA: TGTGCCAGCAGCCAAGATCCGGCGGGGGCGAATAAAGAGACCCAGTACTTC. This chain joins TRBV4-2 and TRBJ2-5; D perhaps matches TRBD2 (7 bases). Germline CDR1 is LGHNA and CDR2 is YNFKEQ. V was shortened by 0 bases and J by 3 bases, with 17 bases between the two germline ends. The CDR3 sequence is 17 residues long.

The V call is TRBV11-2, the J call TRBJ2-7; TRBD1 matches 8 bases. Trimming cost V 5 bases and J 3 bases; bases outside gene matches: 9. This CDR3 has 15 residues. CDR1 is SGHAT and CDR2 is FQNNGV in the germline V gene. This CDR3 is CASSTRTGISYEQYF. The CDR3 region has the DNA TGTGCCAGCAGCACAAGGACAGGGATTAGCTACGAGCAGTACTTC.

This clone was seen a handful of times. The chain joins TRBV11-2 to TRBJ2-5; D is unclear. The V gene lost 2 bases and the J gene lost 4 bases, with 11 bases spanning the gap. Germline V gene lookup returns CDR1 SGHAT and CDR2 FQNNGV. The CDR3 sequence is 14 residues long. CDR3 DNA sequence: TGTGCCAGCAGCTTAAACCAGGTCCGAGAGACCCAGTACTTC. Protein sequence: CASSLNQVRETQYF.

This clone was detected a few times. CDR3 loop: CASSLGAAYEQYF. CDR3 coding DNA: TGTGCCAGCAGCTTAGGGGCAGCCTACGAGCAGTACTTC. The chain has TRBV11-1 and TRBJ2-7; D ambiguous. The CDR3 spans 13 residues. V was trimmed by 1 base and J by 2 bases, leaving 6 bases between them. The germline V gene encodes CDR1 SGHAT and CDR2 FQDESV (reference sequence).

The CDR3 here is CSVEAAEGSYEQYF. CDR3 nucleotides: TGCAGCGTTGAGGCGGCAGAGGGCTCCTACGAGCAGTACTTC. J is TRBJ2-7 and V is TRBV29-1; TRBD2 might be the D (5 bases). Deletions cut 3 bases from V and 0 bases from J, with 12 bases between. This CDR3 has 14 residues. Germline V CDR1 and CDR2: SQVTM, ANQGSEA.

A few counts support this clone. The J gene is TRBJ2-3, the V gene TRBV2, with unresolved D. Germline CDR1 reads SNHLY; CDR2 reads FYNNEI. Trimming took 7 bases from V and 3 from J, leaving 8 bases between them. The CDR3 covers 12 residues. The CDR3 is CASTEITDTQYF. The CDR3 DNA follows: TGTGCCAGCACGGAAATAACAGATACGCAGTATTTT.

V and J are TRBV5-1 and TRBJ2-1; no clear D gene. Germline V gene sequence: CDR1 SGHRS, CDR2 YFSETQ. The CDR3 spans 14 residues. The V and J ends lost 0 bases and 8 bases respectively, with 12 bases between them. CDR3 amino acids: CASSLVYLVDEQFF. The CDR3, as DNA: TGCGCCAGCAGCTTGGTTTACTTAGTCGATGAGCAGTTCTTC.

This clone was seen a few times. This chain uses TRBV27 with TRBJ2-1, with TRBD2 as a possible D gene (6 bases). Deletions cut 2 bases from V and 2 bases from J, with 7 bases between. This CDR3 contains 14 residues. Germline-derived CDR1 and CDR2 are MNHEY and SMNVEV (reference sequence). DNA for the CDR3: TGTGCCAGCAGTTTAGCGGGAACCTACAATGAGCAGTTCTTC. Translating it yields CASSLAGTYNEQFF.

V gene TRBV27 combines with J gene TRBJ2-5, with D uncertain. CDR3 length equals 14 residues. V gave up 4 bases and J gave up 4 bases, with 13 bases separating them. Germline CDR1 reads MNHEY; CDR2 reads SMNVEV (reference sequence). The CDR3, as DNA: TGTGCCAGCAGTTCGGGCGATTGGTCAGAGACCCAGTACTTC. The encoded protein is CASSSGDWSETQYF.

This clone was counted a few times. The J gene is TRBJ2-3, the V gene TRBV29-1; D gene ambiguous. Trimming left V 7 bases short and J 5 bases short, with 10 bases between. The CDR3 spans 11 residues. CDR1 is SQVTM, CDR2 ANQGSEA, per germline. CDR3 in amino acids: CSGRTLDTQYF. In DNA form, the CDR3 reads TGCAGCGGCCGTACCCTAGATACGCAGTATTTT.

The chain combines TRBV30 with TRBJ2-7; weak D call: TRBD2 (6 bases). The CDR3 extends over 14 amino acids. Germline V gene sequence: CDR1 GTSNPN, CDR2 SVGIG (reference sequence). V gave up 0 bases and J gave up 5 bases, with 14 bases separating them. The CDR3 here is CAWSVTTGADEQYF. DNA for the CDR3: TGTGCCTGGAGTGTAACGACGGGAGCGGACGAGCAGTACTTC.

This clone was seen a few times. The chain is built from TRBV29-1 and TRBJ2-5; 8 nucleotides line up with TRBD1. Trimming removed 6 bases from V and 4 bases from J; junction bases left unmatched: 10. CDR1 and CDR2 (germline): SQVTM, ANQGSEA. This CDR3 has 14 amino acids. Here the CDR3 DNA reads TGCAGCGTCCGGCAGGGGGCGACTGCAGAGACCCAGTACTTC. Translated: CSVRQGATAETQYF.

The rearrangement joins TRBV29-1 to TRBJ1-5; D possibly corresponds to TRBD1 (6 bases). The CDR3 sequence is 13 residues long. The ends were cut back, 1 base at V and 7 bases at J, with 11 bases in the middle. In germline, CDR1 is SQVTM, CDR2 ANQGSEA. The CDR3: CSVEGGAGQPQHF. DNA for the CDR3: TGCAGCGTTGAAGGGGGGGCCGGCCAGCCCCAGCATTTT.

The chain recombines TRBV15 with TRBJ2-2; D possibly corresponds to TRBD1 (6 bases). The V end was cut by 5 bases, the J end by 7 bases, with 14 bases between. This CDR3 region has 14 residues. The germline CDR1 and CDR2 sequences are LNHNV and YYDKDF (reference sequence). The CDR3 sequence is CATSLHRVGGELFF. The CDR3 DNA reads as TGTGCCACCAGCTTACACAGGGTAGGCGGGGAGCTGTTTTTT.

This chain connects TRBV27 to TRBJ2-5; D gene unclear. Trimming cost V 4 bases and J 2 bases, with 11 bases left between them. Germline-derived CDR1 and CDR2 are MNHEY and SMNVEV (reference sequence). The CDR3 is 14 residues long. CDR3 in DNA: TGTGCCAGCAGTTCTTTAGGGCCTCAAGAGACCCAGTACTTC. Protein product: CASSSLGPQETQYF.

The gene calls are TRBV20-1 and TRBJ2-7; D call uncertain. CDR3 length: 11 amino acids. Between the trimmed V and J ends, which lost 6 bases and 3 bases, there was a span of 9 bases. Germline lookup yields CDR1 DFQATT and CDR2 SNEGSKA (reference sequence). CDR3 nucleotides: TGCAGTGCCAGATACAGCTACGAGCAGTACTTC. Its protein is CSARYSYEQYF.

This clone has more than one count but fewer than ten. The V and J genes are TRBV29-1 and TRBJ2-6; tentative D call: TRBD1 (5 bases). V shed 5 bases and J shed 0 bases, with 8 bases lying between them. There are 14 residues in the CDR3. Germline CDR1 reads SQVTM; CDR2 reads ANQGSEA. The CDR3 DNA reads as TGCAGCGTTCGACAGAGCTCTGGGGCCAACGTCCTGACTTTC. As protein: CSVRQSSGANVLTF.

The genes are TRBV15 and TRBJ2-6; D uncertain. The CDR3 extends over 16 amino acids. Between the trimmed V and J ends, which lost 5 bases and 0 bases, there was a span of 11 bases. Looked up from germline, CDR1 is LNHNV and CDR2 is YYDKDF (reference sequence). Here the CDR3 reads CATSPRIGSGANVLTF. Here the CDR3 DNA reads TGTGCCACCAGCCCCCGTATAGGCTCTGGGGCCAACGTCCTGACTTTC.

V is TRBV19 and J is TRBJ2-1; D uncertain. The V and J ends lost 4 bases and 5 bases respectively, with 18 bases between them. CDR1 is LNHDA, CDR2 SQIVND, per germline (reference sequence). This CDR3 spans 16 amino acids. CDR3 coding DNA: TGTGCCAGTAGTAACTTAGTGGAGTATCTTCACAATGAGCAGTTCTTC. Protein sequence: CASSNLVEYLHNEQFF.

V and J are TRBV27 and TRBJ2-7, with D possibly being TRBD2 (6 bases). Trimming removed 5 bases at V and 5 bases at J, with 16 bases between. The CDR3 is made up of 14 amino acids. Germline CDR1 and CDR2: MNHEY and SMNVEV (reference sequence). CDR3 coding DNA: TGTGCCAGCAGTCCCCGGGGGAGCAATAACGAGCAGTACTTC. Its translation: CASSPRGSNNEQYF.

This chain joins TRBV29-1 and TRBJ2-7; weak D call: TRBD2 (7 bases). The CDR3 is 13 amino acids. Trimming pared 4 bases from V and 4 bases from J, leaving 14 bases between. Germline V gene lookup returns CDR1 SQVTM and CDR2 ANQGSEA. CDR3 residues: CSVVARGGYEQYF. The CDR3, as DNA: TGCAGCGTTGTCGCCAGGGGAGGGTACGAGCAGTACTTC.

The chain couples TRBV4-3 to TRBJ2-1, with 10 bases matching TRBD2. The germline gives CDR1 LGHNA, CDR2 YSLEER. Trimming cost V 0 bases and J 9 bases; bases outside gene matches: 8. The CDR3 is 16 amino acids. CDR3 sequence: CASSQEGLAGVAEQFF. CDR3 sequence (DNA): TGCGCCAGCAGCCAAGAAGGCCTAGCGGGAGTGGCTGAGCAGTTCTTC.

CDR3 DNA sequence: TGTGCCAGCGCCATTGTCTGGGGAGACACAGATACGCAGTATTTT. It yields the protein CASAIVWGDTDTQYF. The chain carries TRBV19 and TRBJ2-3; perhaps TRBD2 as D (5 bases). Trimming removed 9 bases from V and 2 bases from J, with 18 bases in between. Per germline, CDR1 LNHDA and CDR2 SQIVND (reference sequence). This CDR3 comprises 15 residues.

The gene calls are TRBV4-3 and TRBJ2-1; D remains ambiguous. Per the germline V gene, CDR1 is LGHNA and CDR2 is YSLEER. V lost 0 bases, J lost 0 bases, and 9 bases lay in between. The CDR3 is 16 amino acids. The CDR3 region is CASSQERPSSYNEQFF. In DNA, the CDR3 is TGCGCCAGCAGCCAAGAGCGGCCGTCCTCCTACAATGAGCAGTTCTTC.

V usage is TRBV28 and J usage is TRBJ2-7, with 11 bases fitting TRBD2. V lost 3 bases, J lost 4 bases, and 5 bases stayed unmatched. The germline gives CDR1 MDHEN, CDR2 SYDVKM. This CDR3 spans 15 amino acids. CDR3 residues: CASSFSGTSGYEQYF. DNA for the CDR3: TGTGCCAGCAGTTTCTCGGGGACTAGCGGTTACGAGCAGTACTTC.

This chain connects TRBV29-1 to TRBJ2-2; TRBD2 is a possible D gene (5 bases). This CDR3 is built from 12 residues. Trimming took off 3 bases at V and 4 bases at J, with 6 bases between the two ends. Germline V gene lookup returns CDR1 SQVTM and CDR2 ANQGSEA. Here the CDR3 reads CSVDRGTGELFF. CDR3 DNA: TGCAGCGTTGATCGGGGCACCGGGGAGCTGTTTTTT.

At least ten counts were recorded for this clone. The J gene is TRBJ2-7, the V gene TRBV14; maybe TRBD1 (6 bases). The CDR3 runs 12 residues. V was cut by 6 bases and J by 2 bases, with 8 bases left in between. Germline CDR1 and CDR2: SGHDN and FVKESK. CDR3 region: CASSWDTYEQYF. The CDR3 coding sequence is TGTGCCAGCAGTTGGGACACCTACGAGCAGTACTTC. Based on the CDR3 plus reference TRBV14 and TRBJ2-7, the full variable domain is EAGVTQFPSHSVIEKGQTVTLRCDPISGHDNLYWYRRVMGKEIKFLLHFVKESKQDESGMPNNRFLAERTGGTYSTLKVQPAELEDSGVYFCASSWDTYEQYFGPGTRLTVT.